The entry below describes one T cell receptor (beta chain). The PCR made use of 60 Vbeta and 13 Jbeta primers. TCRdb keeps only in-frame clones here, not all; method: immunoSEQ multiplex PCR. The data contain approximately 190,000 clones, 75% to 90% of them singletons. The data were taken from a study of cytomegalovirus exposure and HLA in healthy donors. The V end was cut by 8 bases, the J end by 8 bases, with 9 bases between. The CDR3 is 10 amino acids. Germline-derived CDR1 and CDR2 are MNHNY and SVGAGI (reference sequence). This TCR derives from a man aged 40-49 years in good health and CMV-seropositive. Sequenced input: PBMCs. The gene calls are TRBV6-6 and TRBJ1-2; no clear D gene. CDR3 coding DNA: TGTGCCAGCTACCGGGAGGGCTACACCTTC. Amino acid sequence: CASYREGYTF.